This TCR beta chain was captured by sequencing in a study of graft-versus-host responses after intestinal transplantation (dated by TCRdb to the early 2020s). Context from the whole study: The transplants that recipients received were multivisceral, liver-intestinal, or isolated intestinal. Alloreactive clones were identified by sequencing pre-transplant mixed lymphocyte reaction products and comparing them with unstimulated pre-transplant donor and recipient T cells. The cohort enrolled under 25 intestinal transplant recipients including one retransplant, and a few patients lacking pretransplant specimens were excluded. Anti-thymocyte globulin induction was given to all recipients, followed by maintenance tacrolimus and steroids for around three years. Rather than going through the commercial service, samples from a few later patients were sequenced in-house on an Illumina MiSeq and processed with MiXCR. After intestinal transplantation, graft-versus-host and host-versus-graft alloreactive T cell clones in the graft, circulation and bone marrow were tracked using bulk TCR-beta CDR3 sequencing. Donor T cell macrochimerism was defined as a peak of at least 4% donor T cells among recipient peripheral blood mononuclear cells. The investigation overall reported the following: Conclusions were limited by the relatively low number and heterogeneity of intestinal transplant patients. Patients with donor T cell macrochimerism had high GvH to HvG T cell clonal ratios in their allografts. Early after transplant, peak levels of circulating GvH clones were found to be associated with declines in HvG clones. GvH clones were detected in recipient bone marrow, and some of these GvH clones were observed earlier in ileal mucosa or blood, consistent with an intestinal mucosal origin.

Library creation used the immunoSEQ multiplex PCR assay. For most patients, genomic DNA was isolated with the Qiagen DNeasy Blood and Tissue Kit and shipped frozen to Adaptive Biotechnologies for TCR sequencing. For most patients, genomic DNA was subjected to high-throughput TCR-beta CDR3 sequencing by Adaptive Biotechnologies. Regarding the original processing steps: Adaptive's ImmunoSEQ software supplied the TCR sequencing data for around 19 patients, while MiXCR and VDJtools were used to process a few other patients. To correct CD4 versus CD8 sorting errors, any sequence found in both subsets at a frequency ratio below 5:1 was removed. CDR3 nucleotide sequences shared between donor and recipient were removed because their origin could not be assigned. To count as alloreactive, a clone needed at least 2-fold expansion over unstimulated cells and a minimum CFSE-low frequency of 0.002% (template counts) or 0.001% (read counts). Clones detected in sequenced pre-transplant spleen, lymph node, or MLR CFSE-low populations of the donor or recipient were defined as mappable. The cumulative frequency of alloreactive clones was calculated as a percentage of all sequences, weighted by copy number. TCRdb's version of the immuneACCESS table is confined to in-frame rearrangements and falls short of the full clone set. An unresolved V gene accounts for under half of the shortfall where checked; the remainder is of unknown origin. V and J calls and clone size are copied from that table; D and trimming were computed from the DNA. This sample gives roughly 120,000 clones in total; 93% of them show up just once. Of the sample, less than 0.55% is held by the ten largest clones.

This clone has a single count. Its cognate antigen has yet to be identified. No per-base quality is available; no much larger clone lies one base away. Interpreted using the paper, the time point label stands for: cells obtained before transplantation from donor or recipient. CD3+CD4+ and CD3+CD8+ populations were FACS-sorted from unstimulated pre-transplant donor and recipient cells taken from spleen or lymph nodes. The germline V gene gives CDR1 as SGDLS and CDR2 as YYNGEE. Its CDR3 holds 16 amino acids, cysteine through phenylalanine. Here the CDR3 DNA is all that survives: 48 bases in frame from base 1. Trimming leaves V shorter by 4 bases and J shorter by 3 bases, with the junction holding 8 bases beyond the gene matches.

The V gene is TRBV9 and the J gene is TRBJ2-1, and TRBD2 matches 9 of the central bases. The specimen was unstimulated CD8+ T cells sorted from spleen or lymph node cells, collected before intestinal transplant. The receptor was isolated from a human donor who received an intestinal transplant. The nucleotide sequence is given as TGTGCCAGCAGCCCTCGACTAGCGGCTTACTACAATGAGCAGTTCTTC. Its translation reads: CASSPRLAAYYNEQFF.